Here is one T cell receptor (beta chain) with its context. The data belong to a study of early stage breast cancer tumors. V was shortened by 0 bases and J by 6 bases, with 8 bases between the two germline ends. This CDR3 is built from 13 residues. Germline CDR1 and CDR2: SGHRS and YFSETQ. Measured with immunoSEQ multiplex PCR; TCRdb has only the in-frame clones, and not every one. This table has 35,000 to 45,000 clones, around 68% appearing once. The sample taken for sequencing was blood. The V gene is TRBV5-1, the J gene TRBJ2-3; D is undetermined. This receptor was taken from a person in their sixties or seventies with breast cancer. The CDR3 here is CASSLGGADTQYF. The CDR3 coding sequence is TGCGCCAGCAGCTTGGGTGGAGCTGATACGCAGTATTTT.